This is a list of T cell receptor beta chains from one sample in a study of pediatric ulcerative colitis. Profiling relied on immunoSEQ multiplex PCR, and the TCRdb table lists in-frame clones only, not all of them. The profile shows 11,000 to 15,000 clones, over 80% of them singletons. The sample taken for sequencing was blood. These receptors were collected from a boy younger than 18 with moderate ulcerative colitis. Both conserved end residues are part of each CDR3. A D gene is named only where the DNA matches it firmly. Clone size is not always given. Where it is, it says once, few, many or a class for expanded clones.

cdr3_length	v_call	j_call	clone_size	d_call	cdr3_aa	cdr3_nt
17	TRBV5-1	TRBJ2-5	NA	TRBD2	CASSLGLAGGPGETQYF	TGCGCCAGCAGCTTGGGACTAGCGGGGGGGCCCGGGGAGACCCAGTACTTC
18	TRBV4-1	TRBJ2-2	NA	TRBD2	CASSLLRTSGGETGELFF	TGCGCCAGCAGCCTGCTCCGGACTAGCGGGGGGGAGACCGGGGAGCTGTTTTTT
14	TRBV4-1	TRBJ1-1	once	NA	CASSQQGSDTEAFF	TGCGCCAGCAGCCAACAGGGGTCGGACACTGAAGCTTTCTTT
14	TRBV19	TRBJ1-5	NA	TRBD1	CASSSQGVNQPQHF	TGTGCCAGTAGTTCACAGGGGGTCAATCAGCCCCAGCATTTT
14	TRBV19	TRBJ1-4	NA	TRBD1	CASRTQTGVEKLFF	TGTGCCAGTAGGACTCAGACAGGGGTGGAAAAACTGTTTTTT
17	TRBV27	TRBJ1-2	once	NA	CASSSRTDRTLNYGYTF	TGTGCCAGCAGTTCCCGGACCGACAGGACCTTGAACTATGGCTACACCTTC
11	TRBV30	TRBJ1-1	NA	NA	CAGRLFRVAFF	TGTGCCGGAAGATTATTCCGGGTAGCTTTCTTT
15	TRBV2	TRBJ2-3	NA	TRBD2	CASSVFAGGTDTQYF	TGTGCCAGCAGTGTTTTTGCGGGGGGGACAGATACGCAGTATTTT
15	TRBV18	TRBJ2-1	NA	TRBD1	CASSAIRDRDNEQFF	TGTGCCAGCTCAGCAATCCGGGACAGGGACAATGAGCAGTTCTTC
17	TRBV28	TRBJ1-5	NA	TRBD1	CASSLHRDRYSNQPQHF	TGTGCCAGCAGTTTACACCGGGACAGATATAGCAATCAGCCCCAGCATTTT
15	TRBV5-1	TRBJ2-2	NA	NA	CASSFRASNTGELFF	TGCGCCAGCAGCTTTCGTGCCTCTAACACCGGGGAGCTGTTTTTT
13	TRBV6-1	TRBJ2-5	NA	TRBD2	CASSTSAQETQYF	TGTGCCAGCAGCACTAGCGCCCAAGAGACCCAGTACTTC
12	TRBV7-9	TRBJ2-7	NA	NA	CASSLDLYEQYF	TGTGCCAGCAGCTTAGACCTCTACGAGCAGTACTTC
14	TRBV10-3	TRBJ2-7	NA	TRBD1	CAISDTGTAYEQYF	TGTGCCATCAGTGACACAGGGACAGCCTACGAGCAGTACTTC
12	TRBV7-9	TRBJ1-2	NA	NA	CASVPASGGYTF	TGTGCCAGCGTCCCTGCATCTGGTGGCTACACCTTC
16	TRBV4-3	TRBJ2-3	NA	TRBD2	CASSQGLAGATDTQYF	TGCGCCAGCAGCCAAGGACTAGCGGGGGCCACAGATACGCAGTATTTT
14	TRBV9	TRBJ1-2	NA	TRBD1	CASSATGGAGGYTF	TGTGCCAGCAGCGCTACAGGGGGCGCGGGAGGCTACACCTTC
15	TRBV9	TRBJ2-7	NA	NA	CASSVEGGPLPEQYF	TGTGCCAGCAGCGTAGAAGGGGGGCCTCTACCCGAGCAGTACTTC
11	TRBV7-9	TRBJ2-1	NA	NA	CASSIYSEQFF	TGTGCCAGCAGCATTTACTCTGAGCAGTTCTTC
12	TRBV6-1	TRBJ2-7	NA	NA	CASSKGTREQYF	TGTGCCAGCAGTAAAGGGACTCGCGAGCAGTACTTC
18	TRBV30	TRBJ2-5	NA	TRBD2	CAWSARGLAGANQETQYF	TGTGCCTGGAGTGCACGGGGACTAGCGGGAGCTAATCAAGAGACCCAGTACTTC
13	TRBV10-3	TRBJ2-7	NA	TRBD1	CAITGQNLYEQYF	TGTGCCATAACGGGACAGAACCTCTACGAGCAGTACTTC
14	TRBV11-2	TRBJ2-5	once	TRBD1	CASSPRQGQETQYF	TGTGCCAGCAGCCCCCGACAGGGGCAGGAGACCCAGTACTTC